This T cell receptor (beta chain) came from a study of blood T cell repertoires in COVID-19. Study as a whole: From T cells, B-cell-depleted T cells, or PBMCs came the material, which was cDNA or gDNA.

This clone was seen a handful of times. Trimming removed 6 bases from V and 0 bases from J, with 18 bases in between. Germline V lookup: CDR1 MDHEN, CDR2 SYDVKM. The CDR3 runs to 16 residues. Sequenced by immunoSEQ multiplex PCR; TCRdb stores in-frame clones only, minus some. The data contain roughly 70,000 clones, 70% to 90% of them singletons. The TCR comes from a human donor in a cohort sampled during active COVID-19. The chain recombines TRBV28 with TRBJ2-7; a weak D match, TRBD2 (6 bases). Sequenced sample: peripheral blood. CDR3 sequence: CASSNPRLVSSYEQYF. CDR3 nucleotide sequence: TGTGCCAGCAGCAACCCTCGACTAGTTAGCTCCTACGAGCAGTACTTC.